This T cell receptor (beta chain) was profiled in a study of T cell repertoires in cytomegalovirus infection. Study-level information: In public TCR beta signatures, there were indications of both CMV infection and matching HLA type. Study-wide findings and caveats: HLA-C-restricted, CMV-specific TCR beta clonotypes were dominant ex vivo. CMV carriers having the relevant HLA were flagged by cumulative public TCR beta family frequency.

TCRdb ran MiXCR on the reads and lists one entry per CDR3 protein. The sample has under 450,000 distinct CDR3 sequences, 34% seen once. About this clonotype itself: Its target is unknown.

The CDR3 runs 14 residues. The germline V gene has CDR1 MNHEY and CDR2 SVGAGI. V was trimmed by 4 bases and J by 6 bases, leaving 16 bases between them. The starting material was cultured PBMCs, obtained from culture after CMV antigen stimulation. J is TRBJ2-7 and V is TRBV6-5; D may correspond to TRBD1 or TRBD2 (7 bases each). The source of this sequence is a human donor in good health (CMV status not recorded). Some clones in this sample may be carry-over from other donors' samples. The CDR3 protein is CASSWNRGGSEQYF. As DNA, the CDR3 is TGTGCCAGCAGTTGGAACAGGGGAGGGTCCGAGCAGTACTTC.